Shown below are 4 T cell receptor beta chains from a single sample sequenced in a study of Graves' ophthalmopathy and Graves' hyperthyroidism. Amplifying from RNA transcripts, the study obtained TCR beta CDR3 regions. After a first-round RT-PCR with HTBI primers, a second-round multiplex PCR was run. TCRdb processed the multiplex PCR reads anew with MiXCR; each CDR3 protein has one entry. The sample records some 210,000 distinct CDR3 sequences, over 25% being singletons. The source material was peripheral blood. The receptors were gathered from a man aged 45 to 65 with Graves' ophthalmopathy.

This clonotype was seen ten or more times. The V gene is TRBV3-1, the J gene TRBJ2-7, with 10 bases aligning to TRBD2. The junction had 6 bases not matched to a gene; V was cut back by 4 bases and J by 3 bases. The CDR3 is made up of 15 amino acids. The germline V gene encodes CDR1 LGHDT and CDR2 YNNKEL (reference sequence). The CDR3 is CASSPDLAGDYEQYF. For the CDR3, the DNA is TGTGCCAGCAGCCCCGACCTAGCGGGAGACTACGAGCAGTACTTC.

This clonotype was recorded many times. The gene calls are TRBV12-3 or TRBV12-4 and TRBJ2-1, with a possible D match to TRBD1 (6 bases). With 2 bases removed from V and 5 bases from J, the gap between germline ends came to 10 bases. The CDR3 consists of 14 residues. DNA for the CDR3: TGTGCCAGCAGTTTATCCCACAGGGACAATGAGCAGTTCTTC. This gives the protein CASSLSHRDNEQFF.

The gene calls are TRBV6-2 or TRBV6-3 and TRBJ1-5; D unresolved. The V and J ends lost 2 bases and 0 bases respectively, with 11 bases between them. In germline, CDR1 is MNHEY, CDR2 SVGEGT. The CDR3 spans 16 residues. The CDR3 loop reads CASSYTRSNSNQPQHF. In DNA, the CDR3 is TGTGCCAGCAGTTACACGAGGTCAAATAGCAATCAGCCCCAGCATTTT.

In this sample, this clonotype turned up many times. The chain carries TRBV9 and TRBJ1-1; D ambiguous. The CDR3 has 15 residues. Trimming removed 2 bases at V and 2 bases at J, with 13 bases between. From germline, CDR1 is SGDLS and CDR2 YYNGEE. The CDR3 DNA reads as TGTGCCAGCAGCGTTGGCCCGGAGGGAAACACTGAAGCTTTCTTT. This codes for CASSVGPEGNTEAFF.